The clone carrying this T cell receptor (beta chain) was found once. This entry comes from a study of blood T cell repertoires in COVID-19. On the study more broadly: Sources were T cells, B-cell-depleted T cells, or PBMCs; the material itself was cDNA or gDNA.

As processed by the authors: Reference gene primer amplification in the assay estimated nucleated cell counts. This table comes from immunoSEQ multiplex PCR, and its TCRdb copy is limited to in-frame clones, with some not included. V and J calls plus clone size are reproduced from that table; the DNA served to infer D and trimming. The data show 180,000 or so clones, roughly 79% seen once. The length of the CDR3 is 15 residues. V lost 6 bases, J lost 0 bases, and 12 bases lay in between. Germline-derived CDR1 and CDR2 are MDHEN and SYDVKM. Patients at the Seattle site were enrolled during active infection and followed longitudinally.

The chain is built from TRBV28 and TRBJ2-1, with D perhaps TRBD1 (6 bases). The clonotype originates from a middle-aged woman with COVID-19, enrolled during active disease. Sequencing was carried out using peripheral blood. CDR3 residues: CASRSRGSSYNEQFF. DNA for the CDR3: TGTGCCAGCAGATCCAGGGGAAGCTCCTACAATGAGCAGTTCTTC.